Listed below are T cell receptor beta chains from one sample, sequenced in a study of shared clonotypes between healthy human individuals. Method: immunoSEQ multiplex PCR; TCRdb's copy keeps in-frame clones and lacks some. The profile shows some 1 million clones, around 74% of them singletons. The source material was memory CD4+ T cells sorted from blood. Receptors were obtained from a man aged 18 to 29 in good health. Each CDR3 is given with its conserved first and last residue. A D gene is named only where the DNA matches it firmly. Not all rows give a size; the values are once, few, many and, for expanded clones, a class.

clone size: -; J gene: TRBJ1-2; V gene: TRBV7-3; D gene: TRBD1; CDR3 DNA: TGTGCCAGCAGCCCCACAGGGGGAGTCGGCTATGGCTACACCTTC; CDR3 protein: CASSPTGGVGYGYTF
clone size: -; J gene: TRBJ2-3; V gene: TRBV29-1; D gene: TRBD1; CDR3 DNA: TGCAGCGTTGTCAGGGGGACAGATACGCAGTATTTT; CDR3 protein: CSVVRGTDTQYF
clone size: -; J gene: TRBJ2-7; V gene: TRBV18; D gene: -; CDR3 DNA: TGTGCCAGCTCACCAGCAGGGTCCCCTTACGAGCAGTACTTC; CDR3 protein: CASSPAGSPYEQYF
clone size: -; J gene: TRBJ1-5; V gene: TRBV7-2; D gene: -; CDR3 DNA: TGTGCCAGCAGCTTAGAAAAGGGGGACAATCAGCCCCAGCATTTT; CDR3 protein: CASSLEKGDNQPQHF
clone size: -; J gene: TRBJ2-1; V gene: TRBV2; D gene: -; CDR3 DNA: TGTGCCAGCACTTACGGACGAAACAATGAGCAGTTCTTC; CDR3 protein: CASTYGRNNEQFF
clone size: -; J gene: TRBJ1-2; V gene: TRBV6-1; D gene: -; CDR3 DNA: TGTGCCAGCAGTGAAGGGGCCGAAGGGGGCTATGGCTACACCTTC; CDR3 protein: CASSEGAEGGYGYTF
clone size: -; J gene: TRBJ2-7; V gene: TRBV19; D gene: TRBD2; CDR3 DNA: TGTGCCAGTAGTATCGCGGGGGGCAACAACGAGCAGTACTTC; CDR3 protein: CASSIAGGNNEQYF
clone size: -; J gene: TRBJ2-4; V gene: TRBV10-3; D gene: TRBD2; CDR3 DNA: TGTGCCATCAGTGACGGGGGAGGGTTGGACATTCAGTACTTC; CDR3 protein: CAISDGGGLDIQYF
clone size: -; J gene: TRBJ2-3; V gene: TRBV7-2; D gene: TRBD1; CDR3 DNA: TGTGCCAGCAGCTTAGCCTGGACAGGTTTTACTAATACGCAGTATTTT; CDR3 protein: CASSLAWTGFTNTQYF
clone size: -; J gene: TRBJ2-7; V gene: TRBV19; D gene: -; CDR3 DNA: TGTGCCAGTAGGCAGGACCGGAGGGGCTCCTACGAGCAGTACTTC; CDR3 protein: CASRQDRRGSYEQYF
clone size: -; J gene: TRBJ1-2; V gene: TRBV19; D gene: -; CDR3 DNA: TGTGCCAGTAGTAAGACAGATAACTATGGCTACACCTTC; CDR3 protein: CASSKTDNYGYTF
clone size: once; J gene: TRBJ2-1; V gene: TRBV2; D gene: -; CDR3 DNA: TGTGCCAGCAGGGGAGGTGAGGTAAATGAGCAGTTCTTC; CDR3 protein: CASRGGEVNEQFF
clone size: -; J gene: TRBJ2-7; V gene: TRBV7-9; D gene: TRBD2; CDR3 DNA: TGTGCCAGCAGCCCCCAGGGACTAGCCTACGAGCAGTACTTC; CDR3 protein: CASSPQGLAYEQYF
clone size: -; J gene: TRBJ2-1; V gene: TRBV14; D gene: TRBD2; CDR3 DNA: TGTGCCAGCAGCCAAGATCTGGGGACTAGCGGGTTCTCCTACAATGAGCAGTTCTTC; CDR3 protein: CASSQDLGTSGFSYNEQFF
clone size: once; J gene: TRBJ2-7; V gene: TRBV5-4; D gene: TRBD2; CDR3 DNA: TGTGCCAGCAGCTTTGGTGGGCTAGCGGCGCAGTACTTC; CDR3 protein: CASSFGGLAAQYF
clone size: few; J gene: TRBJ2-7; V gene: TRBV5-1; D gene: TRBD1; CDR3 DNA: TGCGCCAGCAGCTTGGTCGGTGGGACAGCCTCCTACGAGCAGTACTTC; CDR3 protein: CASSLVGGTASYEQYF
clone size: -; J gene: TRBJ1-1; V gene: TRBV7-8; D gene: -; CDR3 DNA: TGTGCCAGCAGCCTCACACAGAACACTGAAGCTTTCTTT; CDR3 protein: CASSLTQNTEAFF
clone size: -; J gene: TRBJ2-7; V gene: TRBV5-1; D gene: -; CDR3 DNA: TGCGCCAGCAGCTTTCAACAGACTCCCGGAGAGCAGTACTTC; CDR3 protein: CASSFQQTPGEQYF
clone size: -; J gene: TRBJ1-4; V gene: TRBV4-3; D gene: -; CDR3 DNA: TGCGCCAGCAGCCAAGTGAAGGGATCGGTGGATGAAAAACTGTTTTTT; CDR3 protein: CASSQVKGSVDEKLFF
clone size: -; J gene: TRBJ1-1; V gene: TRBV4-1; D gene: TRBD1; CDR3 DNA: TGCGCCAGCAGCCCTAAGAGGGGGCTGAACACTGAAGCTTTCTTT; CDR3 protein: CASSPKRGLNTEAFF
clone size: -; J gene: TRBJ2-3; V gene: TRBV9; D gene: -; CDR3 DNA: TGTGCCAGCAGCGTAGAAACCGGGAGCTTGGATACGCAGTATTTT; CDR3 protein: CASSVETGSLDTQYF
clone size: -; J gene: TRBJ2-7; V gene: TRBV10-3; D gene: TRBD2; CDR3 DNA: TGTGCCATCAGCCAGCGGGAGGGCGAGCAGTACTTC; CDR3 protein: CAISQREGEQYF
clone size: -; J gene: TRBJ2-5; V gene: TRBV5-1; D gene: TRBD1; CDR3 DNA: TGCGCCAGCAGCCCAGGGGGAAATGAAGAGACCCAGTACTTC; CDR3 protein: CASSPGGNEETQYF
clone size: few; J gene: TRBJ1-6; V gene: TRBV30; D gene: -; CDR3 DNA: TGTGCCTGGAGTTGGGAGGGAAGGGCCATCTCACCCCTCCACTTT; CDR3 protein: CAWSWEGRAISPLHF
clone size: -; J gene: TRBJ1-5; V gene: TRBV28; D gene: -; CDR3 DNA: TGTGCCAGCAGTTTAAATCGGGCCTACAATCAGCCCCAGCATTTT; CDR3 protein: CASSLNRAYNQPQHF
clone size: once; J gene: TRBJ2-1; V gene: TRBV5-1; D gene: TRBD2; CDR3 DNA: TGCGCCAGCAGCTTGGAAGGAACTAGCGGGAGGGGTGAGCAGTTCTTC; CDR3 protein: CASSLEGTSGRGEQFF